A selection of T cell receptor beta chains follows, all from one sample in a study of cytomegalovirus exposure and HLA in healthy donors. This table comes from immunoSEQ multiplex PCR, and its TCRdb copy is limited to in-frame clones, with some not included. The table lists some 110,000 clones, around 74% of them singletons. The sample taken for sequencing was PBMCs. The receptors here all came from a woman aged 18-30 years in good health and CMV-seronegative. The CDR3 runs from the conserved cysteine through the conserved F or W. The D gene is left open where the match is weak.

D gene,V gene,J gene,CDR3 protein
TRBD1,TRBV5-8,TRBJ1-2,CASSSINRGPGYTF
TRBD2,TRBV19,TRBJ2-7,CASSRTSGYEQYF
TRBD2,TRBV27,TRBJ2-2,CASRITGGSGELFF
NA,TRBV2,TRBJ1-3,CGSSGQPNSGNTIYF
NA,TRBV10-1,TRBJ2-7,CASSGADSYEQYF
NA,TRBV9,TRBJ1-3,CASSVGQPLSGNTIYF
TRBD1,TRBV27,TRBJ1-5,CASSASGGVNQPQHF
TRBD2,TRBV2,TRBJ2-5,CASRITSGGAGQQYF
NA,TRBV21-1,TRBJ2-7,CASSKDAAGFLPPYEQYF
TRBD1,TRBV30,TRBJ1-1,CAWRDRGREPEAFF
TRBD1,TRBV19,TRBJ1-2,CASGKVTGFKGYTF
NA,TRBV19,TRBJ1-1,CASSNGGRAEAFF
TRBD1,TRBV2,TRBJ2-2,CASRLTGVNTGELFF
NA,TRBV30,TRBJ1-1,CAWSVPRQGRTEAFF